This T cell receptor beta chain was sequenced in a study of kidney transplant recipient with SARS-CoV-2 infection. For this clonotype: Possible read error: a much larger clone is one base away.

CDR3 length equals 13 residues. In germline, CDR1 is SNHLY, CDR2 FYNNEI. V was shortened by 6 bases and J by 4 bases, with 12 bases between the two germline ends. TCRdb used MiXCR to reprocess the reads, holding one entry per CDR3 protein. The table shows approximately 250,000 distinct CDR3 sequences, with around 28% occurring only once. This chain joins TRBV2 and TRBJ1-2; D is uncertain. The input for sequencing was a blood sample, taken at baseline and between days 110 and 120 from a kidney transplant recipient. This receptor was identified in a young adult male patient who had COVID-19 and was a kidney transplant recipient. Some T cells may be graft donor cells. CDR3 sequence: CASRRNGPYGYTF. The CDR3 region has the DNA TGTGCCAGCAGGAGGAACGGCCCCTATGGCTACACCTTC. Variable domain in full (rest from reference TRBV2 and TRBJ1-2): EPEVTQTPSHQVTQMGQEVILRCVPISNHLYFYWYRQILGQKVEFLVSFYNNEISEKSEIFDDQFSVERPDGSNFTLKIRSTKLEDSAMYFCASRRNGPYGYTFGSGTRLTVV.